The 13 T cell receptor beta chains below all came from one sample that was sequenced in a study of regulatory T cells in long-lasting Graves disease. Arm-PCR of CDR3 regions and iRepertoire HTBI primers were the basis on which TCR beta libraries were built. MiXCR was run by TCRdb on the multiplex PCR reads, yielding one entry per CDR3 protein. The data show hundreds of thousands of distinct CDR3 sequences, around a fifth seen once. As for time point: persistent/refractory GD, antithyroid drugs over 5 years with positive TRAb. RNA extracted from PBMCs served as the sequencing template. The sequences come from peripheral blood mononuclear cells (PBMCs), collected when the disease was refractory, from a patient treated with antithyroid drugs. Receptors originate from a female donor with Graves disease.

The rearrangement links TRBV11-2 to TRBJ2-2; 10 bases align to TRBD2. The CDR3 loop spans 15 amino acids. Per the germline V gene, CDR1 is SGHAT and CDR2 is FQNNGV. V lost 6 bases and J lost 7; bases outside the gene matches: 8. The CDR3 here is CASSRLAGVLGELFF. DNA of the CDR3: TGTGCCAGCAGTCGCCTAGCGGGAGTACTCGGGGAGCTGTTTTTT.

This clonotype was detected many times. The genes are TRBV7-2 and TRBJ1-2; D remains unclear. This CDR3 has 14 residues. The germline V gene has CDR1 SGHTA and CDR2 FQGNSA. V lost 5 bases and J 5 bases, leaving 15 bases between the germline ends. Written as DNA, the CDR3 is TGTGCCAGCAGCCCTCTCGAGAGAGGGTATGGCTACACCTTC. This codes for CASSPLERGYGYTF.

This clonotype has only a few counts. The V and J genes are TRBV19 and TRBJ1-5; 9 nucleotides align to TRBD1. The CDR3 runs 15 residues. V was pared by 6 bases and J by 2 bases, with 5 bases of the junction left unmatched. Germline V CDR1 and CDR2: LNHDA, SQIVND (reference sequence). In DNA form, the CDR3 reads TGTGCCAGTAGCCAGGACAGGGGAGGCAATCAGCCCCAGCATTTT. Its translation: CASSQDRGGNQPQHF.

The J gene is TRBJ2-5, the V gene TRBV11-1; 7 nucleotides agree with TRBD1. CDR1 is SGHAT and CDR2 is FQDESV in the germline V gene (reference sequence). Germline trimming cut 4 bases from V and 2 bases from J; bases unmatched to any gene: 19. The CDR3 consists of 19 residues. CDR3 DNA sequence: TGTGCCAGCAGCTCGGGACAGACGAGCCTCCCGGGAAAACAAGAGACCCAGTACTTC. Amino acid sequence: CASSSGQTSLPGKQETQYF.

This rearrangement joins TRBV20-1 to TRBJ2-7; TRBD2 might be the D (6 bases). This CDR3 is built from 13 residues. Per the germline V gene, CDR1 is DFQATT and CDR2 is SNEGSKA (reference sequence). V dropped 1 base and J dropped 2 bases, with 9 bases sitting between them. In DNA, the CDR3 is TGCAGTGCTAGAGGGGGGACTCCCTACGAGCAGTACTTC. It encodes CSARGGTPYEQYF.

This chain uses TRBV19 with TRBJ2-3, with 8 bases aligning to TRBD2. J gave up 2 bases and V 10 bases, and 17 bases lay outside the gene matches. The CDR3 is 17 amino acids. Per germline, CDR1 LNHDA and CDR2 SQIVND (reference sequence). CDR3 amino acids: CATTSAPGGAATDTQYF. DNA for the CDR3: TGTGCCACCACATCTGCCCCCGGGGGGGCCGCCACAGATACGCAGTATTTT.

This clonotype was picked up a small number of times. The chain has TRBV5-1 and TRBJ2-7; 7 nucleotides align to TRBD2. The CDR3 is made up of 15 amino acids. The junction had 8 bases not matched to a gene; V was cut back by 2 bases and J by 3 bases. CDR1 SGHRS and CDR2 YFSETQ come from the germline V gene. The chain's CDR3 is CASSFWGGTFYEQYF. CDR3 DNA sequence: TGCGCCAGCAGCTTCTGGGGGGGGACTTTCTACGAGCAGTACTTC.

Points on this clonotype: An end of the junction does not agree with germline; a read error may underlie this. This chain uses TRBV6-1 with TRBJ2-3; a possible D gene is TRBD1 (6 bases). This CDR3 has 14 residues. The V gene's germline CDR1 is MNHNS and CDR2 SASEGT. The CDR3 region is CASRTTGDTDTRYF. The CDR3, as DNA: TGTGCCAGCAGAACGACAGGAGACACAGATACGCGGTATTTT.

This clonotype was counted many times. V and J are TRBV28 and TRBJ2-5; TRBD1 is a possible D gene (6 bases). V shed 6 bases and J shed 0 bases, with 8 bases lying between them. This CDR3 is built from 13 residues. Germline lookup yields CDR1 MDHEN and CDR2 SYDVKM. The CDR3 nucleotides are TGTGCCAGCAGAAACAGGGACCAAGAGACCCAGTACTTC. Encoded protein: CASRNRDQETQYF.

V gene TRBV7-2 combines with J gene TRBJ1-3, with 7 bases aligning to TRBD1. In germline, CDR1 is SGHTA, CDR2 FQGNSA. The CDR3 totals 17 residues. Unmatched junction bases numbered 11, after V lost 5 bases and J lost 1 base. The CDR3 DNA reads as TGTGCCAGCAGCCCACAGGGAGGGGGCGCTTCTGGAAACACCATATATTTT. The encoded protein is CASSPQGGGASGNTIYF.

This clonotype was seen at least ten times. CDR3 sequence: CASSSGQGWHIQYF. The CDR3 DNA reads as TGTGCCAGCAGCTCCGGACAAGGGTGGCACATTCAGTACTTC. This chain links TRBV28 with TRBJ2-4; weak D call: TRBD1 (5 bases). This CDR3 is 14 amino acids long. CDR1 is MDHEN, CDR2 SYDVKM, per germline. V was shortened by 6 bases and J by 8 bases, with 17 bases between the two germline ends.

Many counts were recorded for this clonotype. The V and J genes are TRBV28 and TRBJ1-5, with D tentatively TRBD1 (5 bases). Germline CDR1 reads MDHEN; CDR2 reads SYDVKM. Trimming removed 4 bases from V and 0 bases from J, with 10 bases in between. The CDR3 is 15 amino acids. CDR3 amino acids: CASSSGGYSNQPQHF. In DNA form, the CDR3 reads TGTGCCAGCAGTTCTGGGGGGTATAGCAATCAGCCCCAGCATTTT.

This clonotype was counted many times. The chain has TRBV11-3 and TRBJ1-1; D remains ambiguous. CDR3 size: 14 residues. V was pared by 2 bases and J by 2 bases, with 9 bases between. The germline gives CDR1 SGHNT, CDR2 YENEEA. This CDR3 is CASSLSSDNTEAFF. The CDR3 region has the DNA TGTGCCAGCAGCTTAAGTTCAGACAACACTGAAGCTTTCTTT. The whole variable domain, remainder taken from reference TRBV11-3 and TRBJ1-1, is EAGVVQSPRYKIIEKKQPVAFWCNPISGHNTLYWYLQNLGQGPELLIRYENEEAVDDSQLPKDRFSAERLKGVDSTLKIQPAELGDSAVYLCASSLSSDNTEAFFGQGTRLTVV.